This T cell receptor beta chain was identified during a study of long-term antiretroviral therapy in people with HIV. Comment on this clone: Its antigen remains unidentified.

This CDR3 is 12 amino acids long. Trimming left V 6 bases short and J 5 bases short, with 8 bases between. Germline CDR1 reads SGHRS; CDR2 reads YFSETQ. It was version v3.0 of the immunoSEQ assay that was run at survey level. The protocol was immunoSEQ multiplex PCR, while the TCRdb copy is restricted to in-frame clones and leaves out a portion. Among approximately 17,000 clones, approximately 80% were seen once, and the ten largest hold about 15%. Study-wide results and caveats: Sampling of blood ran from the mid-2000s to the late 2010s, and older ART regimens were possibly in use. Diversity increased after ART yet remained lower than in transplant donor controls. Controls had broader CDR3 length ranges than HIV repertoires did.

This clonotype originated in a woman aged 50 to 60 with HIV. This chain links TRBV5-1 with TRBJ2-2; D might be TRBD1 (6 bases). The input for sequencing was unsorted PBMCs, taken approximately 2.5 years before starting antiretroviral therapy. CDR3: CASKGGTGELFF. In nucleotides, the CDR3 is TGCGCCAGCAAAGGGGGAACCGGGGAGCTGTTTTTT. The variable domain in full, completed from reference TRBV5-1 and TRBJ2-2, reads KAGVTQTPRYLIKTRGQQVTLSCSPISGHRSVSWYQQTPGQGLQFLFEYFSETQRNKGNFPGRFSGRQFSNSRSEMNVSTLELGDSALYLCASKGGTGELFFGEGSRLTVL.